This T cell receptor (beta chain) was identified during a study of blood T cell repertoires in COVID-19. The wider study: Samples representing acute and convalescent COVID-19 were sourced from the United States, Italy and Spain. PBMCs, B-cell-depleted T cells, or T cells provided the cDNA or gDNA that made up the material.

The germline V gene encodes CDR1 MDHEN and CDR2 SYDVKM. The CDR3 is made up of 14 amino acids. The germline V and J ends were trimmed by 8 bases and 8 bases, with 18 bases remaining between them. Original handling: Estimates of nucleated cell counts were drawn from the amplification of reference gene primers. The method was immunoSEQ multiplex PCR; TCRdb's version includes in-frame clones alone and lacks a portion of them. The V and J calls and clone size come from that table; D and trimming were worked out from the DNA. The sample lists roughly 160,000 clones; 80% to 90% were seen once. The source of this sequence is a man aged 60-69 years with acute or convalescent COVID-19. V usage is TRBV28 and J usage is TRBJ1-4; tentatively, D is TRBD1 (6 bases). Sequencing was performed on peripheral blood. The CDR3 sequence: CASGVGARVEKLFF. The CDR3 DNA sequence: TGTGCCAGCGGCGTGGGGGCTAGAGTGGAAAAACTGTTTTTT.